Each of the 14 T cell receptor beta chains below was sequenced from the same sample in a study of T cell responses to AZD1222 COVID-19 vaccine. Clones were read by immunoSEQ multiplex PCR, and TCRdb kept only the in-frame ones, dropping some. The sample gives 150,000 or so clones, approximately 90% of which show up once; around 4.4% is in the top ten. The sequencing here drew on peripheral blood, taken on day 0 of AZD1222 vaccination. The receptors come from an adult in good health.

The chain carries TRBV7-2 and TRBJ2-2; D tentatively fits TRBD1 or TRBD2 (5 bases each). V shed 2 bases and J shed 7 bases, with 14 bases lying between them. Looked up from germline, CDR1 is SGHTA and CDR2 is FQGNSA. The CDR3 has 15 amino acids. Here the CDR3 DNA reads TGTGCCAGCAGCTTACAGCAAGGGGCGGGCGGGGAGCTGTTTTTT. This translates into CASSLQQGAGGELFF.

The genes are TRBV7-2 and TRBJ2-1; possible D gene TRBD2, 6 bases. The CDR3 spans 16 residues. The V gene lost 4 bases and the J gene lost 0 bases, with 13 bases spanning the gap. CDR1 and CDR2 from the germline V gene are SGHTA and FQGNSA. This chain's CDR3 is CASSSKFGSSYNEQFF. Here the CDR3 DNA reads TGTGCCAGCAGCTCCAAATTCGGGAGCTCCTACAATGAGCAGTTCTTC.

The rearrangement uses TRBV7-9 and TRBJ1-2; D perhaps matches TRBD1 (5 bases). Trimming removed 0 bases from V and 5 bases from J, with 16 bases in between. Germline V lookup: CDR1 SEHNR, CDR2 FQNEAQ (reference sequence). The CDR3 extends over 16 amino acids. DNA of the CDR3: TGTGCCAGCAGCTTAGCCGACACTGGGGGAGGATATGGCTACACCTTC. Protein sequence: CASSLADTGGGYGYTF.

The chain has TRBV27 and TRBJ1-6; perhaps TRBD1 as D (5 bases). The CDR3 sequence is 12 residues long. CDR1 is MNHEY, CDR2 SMNVEV, per germline (reference sequence). The V and J ends lost 4 bases and 14 bases respectively, with 12 bases between them. The CDR3 coding sequence is TGTGCCAGCAGTTCCGACAGAGGCACCCTCCACTTT. Its translation: CASSSDRGTLHF.

The V call is TRBV6-1, the J call TRBJ2-1; D perhaps matches TRBD2 (6 bases). V was clipped by 2 bases and J by 4 bases, with 12 bases between them. Germline values: CDR1 MNHNS, CDR2 SASEGT. This CDR3 spans 15 amino acids. In DNA, the CDR3 is TGTGCCAGCAGTGAATTGAGGGAGGCGTACAATGAGCAGTTCTTC. Translating gives CASSELREAYNEQFF.

V and J are TRBV10-3 and TRBJ2-5, with D maybe TRBD2 (6 bases). Per germline, CDR1 ENHRY and CDR2 SYGVKD. V lost 4 bases and J lost 4, with 10 bases in between. The CDR3 totals 13 residues. This CDR3 reads CAISASGPETQYF. In DNA form, the CDR3 reads TGTGCCATCAGTGCAAGCGGGCCAGAGACCCAGTACTTC.

The chain is built from TRBV7-9 and TRBJ2-5, with 8 bases that match TRBD1. Germline CDR1 SEHNR, CDR2 FQNEAQ (reference sequence). CDR3 length: 14 amino acids. V trimming: 5 bases; J trimming: 3 bases; junction bases outside the gene matches: 5. In DNA form, the CDR3 reads TGTGCCAGCAGCCTCGACAGGGGTGAAGAGACCCAGTACTTC. Encoded protein: CASSLDRGEETQYF.

The rearrangement links TRBV9 to TRBJ2-2; D not resolved. V lost 0 bases and J lost 4, with 10 bases in between. The CDR3 consists of 15 residues. CDR1 and CDR2 from the germline V gene are SGDLS and YYNGEE. CDR3 bases: TGTGCCAGCAGCGTAGAGTGGTCTGCCACCGGGGAGCTGTTTTTT. This gives the protein CASSVEWSATGELFF.

This sequence joins TRBV28 and TRBJ2-7; TRBD1 matches 8 bases. From germline, CDR1 is MDHEN and CDR2 SYDVKM. The CDR3 has 14 amino acids. V was pared by 3 bases and J by 6 bases, with 7 bases of the junction left unmatched. The CDR3 reads CASSLTGAFGEQYF. In DNA form, the CDR3 reads TGTGCCAGCAGTTTGACAGGGGCTTTCGGCGAGCAGTACTTC.

The chain links TRBV3-1 (or the pseudogene TRBV3-2) to TRBJ2-7, with D hard to call. The V gene's germline CDR1 is LGHDT and CDR2 YNNKEL (reference sequence). This CDR3 contains 14 residues. V was cut by 3 bases and J by 5 bases, with 14 bases left in between. In DNA, the CDR3 is TGTGCCAGCAGCCAGTTGTTATCTGGGGACGAGCAGTACTTC. It is translated as CASSQLLSGDEQYF.

The chain couples TRBV9 to TRBJ2-7, with a tentative D call TRBD2 (6 bases). The V end was cut by 0 bases, the J end by 1 base, with 14 bases between. CDR1 SGDLS and CDR2 YYNGEE come from the germline V gene. This CDR3 has 16 residues. The CDR3 DNA follows: TGTGCCAGCAGCGTAGGGGCGGGGATGGAGTCCTACGAGCAGTACTTC. The encoded protein is CASSVGAGMESYEQYF.

The rearrangement uses TRBV28 and TRBJ1-6; 7 bases line up with TRBD1. The CDR3 runs to 14 residues. V lost 10 bases, J lost 8 bases, and 11 bases stayed unmatched. Germline V CDR1 and CDR2: MDHEN, SYDVKM. The CDR3, as DNA: TGTGCCAACTCCGCCGACAGGGCCGATTCACCCCTCCACTTT. It codes for CANSADRADSPLHF.

The chain combines TRBV25-1 with TRBJ1-5; 7 bases match TRBD1. The CDR3 totals 14 residues. Germline CDR1 and CDR2: MGHDK and SYGVNS. V shed 2 bases and J 9 bases; nucleotides not matched to a gene: 7. The CDR3 coding sequence is TGTGCCAGCAGTGAAACGGCAGACAGGGCGCCCCAGCATTTT. Its protein product is CASSETADRAPQHF.

The V and J genes are TRBV28 and TRBJ2-3; weak D call: TRBD2 (5 bases). The CDR3 covers 15 residues. The V end was cut by 6 bases, the J end by 5 bases, with 18 bases between. Germline-derived CDR1 and CDR2 are MDHEN and SYDVKM. The CDR3 here is CASSPLGSGEDTQYF. The CDR3, as DNA: TGTGCCAGCAGCCCCCTGGGGAGTGGGGAAGATACGCAGTATTTT.